A selection of T cell receptor beta chains follows, all from one sample in a study of T-cell reconstitution after alpha-beta-depleted transplantation in children. MiXCR was run by TCRdb on the PCR reads, yielding one entry per CDR3 protein. The table shows a few hundred thousand distinct CDR3 sequences, with about a sixth occurring only once. The source material was PBMCs, mostly from graft donor cells, sampled 360 days after TCRalphabeta/CD19-depleted stem cell transplant. The source is a boy in the first two years of life who had a stem cell transplant for Wiskott-Aldrich syndrome, so the T cells may come from the graft donor. The CDR3 runs from the conserved cysteine through the conserved F or W. Fields, in order: clone size, J gene, V gene, CDR3 length, D gene, CDR3 protein, CDR3 DNA. The D gene is left open where the match is weak. Only part of the rows carry a size: once, few, many, or a class if the clone is expanded.

few,TRBJ2-1,TRBV9,16,TRBD1,CASSVATGGTYNEQFF,TGTGCCAGCAGCGTCGCGACAGGGGGCACGTACAATGAGCAGTTCTTC
NA,TRBJ2-5,TRBV5-1,16,NA,CASSSLDRPSQETQYF,TGCGCCAGCAGCTCTCTAGACAGGCCCTCCCAAGAGACCCAGTACTTC
NA,TRBJ2-7,TRBV29-1,13,TRBD1,CSVRVTGGYEQYF,TGCAGCGTAAGAGTGACAGGGGGCTACGAGCAGTACTTC
NA,TRBJ2-2,TRBV11-1,21,TRBD2,CASSSGRLAGGSARNTGELFF,TGTGCCAGCAGCTCGGGGCGACTAGCGGGAGGGTCAGCGAGGAACACCGGGGAGCTGTTTTTT
few,TRBJ1-2,TRBV2,14,TRBD1,CASSEDRLTYGYTF,TGTGCCAGCAGTGAGGACAGGCTCACCTATGGCTACACCTTC
NA,TRBJ2-3,TRBV28,13,NA,CGTGGPLTDTQYF,TGTGGAACCGGGGGGCCCCTCACAGATACGCAGTATTTT
few,TRBJ2-3,TRBV28,15,TRBD2,CASSLGGVNTDTQYF,TGTGCCAGCAGTTTAGGGGGGGTAAACACAGATACGCAGTATTTT
few,TRBJ2-7,TRBV6-6,12,TRBD1,CASSSRGQGQYF,TGTGCCAGCAGTTCACGAGGACAGGGGCAGTACTTC
many,TRBJ2-5,TRBV9,15,NA,CASSGGTDPGETQYF,TGTGCCAGCAGCGGCGGGACGGACCCGGGGGAGACCCAGTACTTC
NA,TRBJ2-5,TRBV2,16,TRBD1,CASSEYWADRAETQYF,TGTGCCAGCAGTGAATACTGGGCGGACAGGGCAGAGACCCAGTACTTC
few,TRBJ2-1,TRBV6-4,15,NA,CASSGQPTSYNEQFF,TGTGCCAGCAGTGGACAGCCTACCTCCTACAATGAGCAGTTCTTC
NA,TRBJ2-1,TRBV19,13,TRBD1,CASSWDSGTEQFF,TGTGCCAGTAGTTGGGACAGCGGAACGGAGCAGTTCTTC
NA,TRBJ2-1,TRBV4-3,14,TRBD2,CASRKGTSGREQFF,TGCGCCAGCAGGAAGGGGACTAGCGGTCGTGAGCAGTTCTTC
few,TRBJ2-2,TRBV7-9,17,TRBD1,CASSFGTGTGVTGELFF,TGTGCCAGCAGCTTTGGAACCGGGACAGGGGTCACCGGGGAGCTGTTTTTT
many,TRBJ1-1,TRBV6-5,14,NA,CASSFGRGDTEAFF,TGTGCCAGCAGTTTCGGCAGGGGAGACACTGAAGCTTTCTTT
NA,TRBJ2-2,TRBV24-1,15,TRBD1,CATAGTGRNTGELFF,TGTGCCACCGCCGGGACAGGACGTAACACCGGGGAGCTGTTTTTT
few,TRBJ2-7,TRBV11-1,18,TRBD2,CASSPRPGTSGIGYEQYF,TGTGCCAGCAGTCCCCGCCCCGGGACTAGCGGAATCGGCTACGAGCAGTACTTC
few,TRBJ2-5,TRBV7-9,14,NA,CASSLQTGRKTQYF,TGTGCCAGCAGCTTGCAAACGGGTAGGAAGACCCAGTACTTC
NA,TRBJ2-3,TRBV11-2,17,TRBD2,CASSLGRASGGADTQYF,TGTGCCAGCAGCTTAGGCCGGGCTAGCGGGGGGGCAGATACGCAGTATTTT
NA,TRBJ1-1,TRBV12-3/TRBV12-4,15,NA,CASTQRMALNTEAFF,TGTGCCAGCACCCAAAGGATGGCCCTGAACACTGAAGCTTTCTTT
NA,TRBJ2-7,TRBV20-1,13,NA,CSARQFGRYEQYF,TGCAGTGCTAGACAGTTCGGCCGCTACGAGCAGTACTTC
NA,TRBJ1-2,TRBV5-1,17,NA,CASSFSGPRLTNYGYTF,TGCGCCAGCAGCTTTTCAGGGCCCAGACTTACTAACTATGGCTACACCTTC
NA,TRBJ2-2,TRBV5-1,15,TRBD2,CASSSRDYEDGELFF,TGCGCCAGCAGCTCCCGGGACTATGAAGACGGGGAGCTGTTTTTT
NA,TRBJ2-3,TRBV30,16,TRBD2,CAWSKTETSGTDTQYF,TGTGCCTGGAGTAAGACAGAGACTAGCGGCACAGATACGCAGTATTTT
NA,TRBJ1-2,TRBV10-3,12,NA,CAISSQGAGYTF,TGTGCCATCAGTTCACAGGGTGCTGGCTACACCTTC
few,TRBJ2-5,TRBV5-1,12,NA,CATRQGKETQYF,TGCGCCACCCGACAAGGGAAAGAGACCCAGTACTTC
few,TRBJ2-3,TRBV5-1,15,TRBD1,CASSFPTGQPDTQYF,TGCGCCAGCAGCTTCCCGACAGGGCAGCCAGATACGCAGTATTTT
NA,TRBJ1-6,TRBV23-1,13,NA,CASSQRVPSPLHF,TGCGCCAGCAGTCAACGGGTCCCTTCACCCCTCCACTTT
NA,TRBJ2-7,TRBV20-1,13,NA,CSASRRASYEQYF,TGCAGTGCTAGTAGACGGGCCTCCTACGAGCAGTACTTC
NA,TRBJ2-1,TRBV7-2,14,NA,CASSLAARDNEQFF,TGTGCCAGCAGCTTAGCCGCACGAGACAATGAGCAGTTCTTC
NA,TRBJ2-1,TRBV5-1,14,NA,CASSKPGPRNEQFF,TGCGCCAGCAGCAAACCGGGACCCCGCAATGAGCAGTTCTTC
NA,TRBJ2-3,TRBV6-1,14,TRBD1,CATTGGPSTDTQYF,TGTGCCACGACAGGGGGCCCTAGCACAGATACGCAGTATTTT
few,TRBJ2-5,TRBV7-6,16,TRBD2,CASSYSGRARGETQYF,TGTGCCAGCAGCTATAGCGGGAGGGCTCGGGGTGAGACCCAGTACTTC
NA,TRBJ2-1,TRBV12-3/TRBV12-4,15,TRBD2,CASSFGAGGGNEQFF,TGTGCCAGCAGTTTTGGTGCGGGGGGGGGGAATGAGCAGTTCTTC
few,TRBJ2-2,TRBV2,13,NA,CASSETGSGELFF,TGTGCCAGCAGTGAAACAGGGTCCGGGGAGCTGTTTTTT
few,TRBJ2-1,TRBV4-3,16,TRBD1,CASSQGDSSSYNEQFF,TGCGCCAGCAGCCAGGGGGACAGTAGCTCCTACAATGAGCAGTTCTTC
few,TRBJ2-1,TRBV10-3,16,TRBD1,CAISDKVRQGSNEQFF,TGTGCCATCAGTGATAAGGTGAGACAGGGTTCCAATGAGCAGTTCTTC
few,TRBJ2-7,TRBV27,15,TRBD1,CASSFRQTGSYEQYF,TGTGCCAGCAGTTTCCGCCAGACAGGGTCCTACGAGCAGTACTTC
medium-sized,TRBJ2-7,TRBV5-6,14,TRBD1,CASSPQTGYYEQYF,TGTGCCAGCAGCCCCCAGACAGGGTACTACGAGCAGTACTTC
many,TRBJ2-3,TRBV5-1,12,NA,CASSFLADTQYF,TGCGCCAGCAGCTTCTTGGCAGATACGCAGTATTTT
NA,TRBJ2-1,TRBV20-1,15,NA,CSASKVPSSYNEQFF,TGCAGTGCTAGTAAGGTTCCCAGCTCCTACAATGAGCAGTTCTTC
NA,TRBJ2-1,TRBV5-1,16,TRBD2,CASSLLLAGGYNEQFF,TGCGCCAGCAGCTTGCTGCTAGCGGGGGGTTACAATGAGCAGTTCTTC
NA,TRBJ2-1,TRBV9,16,TRBD2,CASSSRLAGGYNEQFF,TGTGCCAGCAGCTCTCGACTAGCGGGAGGCTACAATGAGCAGTTCTTC
NA,TRBJ2-2,TRBV12-3/TRBV12-4,12,NA,CASRRKAGELFF,TGTGCCAGCCGCCGAAAAGCCGGGGAGCTGTTTTTT
NA,TRBJ2-7,TRBV29-1,12,NA,CSVGRGSYEQYF,TGCAGCGTTGGTAGGGGATCCTACGAGCAGTACTTC
NA,TRBJ2-3,TRBV10-3,19,NA,CAISESPLTVWVGTDTQYF,TGTGCCATCAGTGAGTCCCCCCTTACCGTCTGGGTTGGCACAGATACGCAGTATTTT
NA,TRBJ1-2,TRBV12-3/TRBV12-4,13,NA,CASSLVGRYGYTF,TGTGCCAGCAGTTTGGTAGGGAGGTATGGCTACACCTTC
NA,TRBJ2-3,TRBV4-3,13,NA,CASSQGSGGTQYF,TGCGCCAGCAGCCAAGGAAGCGGTGGTACGCAGTATTTT
NA,TRBJ2-5,TRBV20-1,13,NA,CSASQGGEETQYF,TGCAGTGCTAGTCAGGGTGGGGAAGAGACCCAGTACTTC
NA,TRBJ2-2,TRBV5-1,18,NA,CASSLGLGGPQKKRELFF,TGCGCCAGCAGCTTGGGTCTCGGGGGGCCCCAGAAGAAAAGGGAGCTGTTTTTT
NA,TRBJ2-3,TRBV5-1,17,NA,CASSLGLAGAGTDTQYF,TGCGCCAGCAGCTTGGGACTCGCGGGGGCCGGCACAGATACGCAGTATTTT
NA,TRBJ2-1,TRBV9,15,TRBD2,CASSRGVPIYNEQFF,TGTGCCAGCAGTCGGGGGGTCCCGATCTACAATGAGCAGTTCTTC
few,TRBJ2-5,TRBV15,15,NA,CATSRVWTLLETQYF,TGTGCCACCAGCAGAGTCTGGACGTTATTGGAGACCCAGTACTTC
NA,TRBJ2-4,TRBV7-6,18,NA,CASPPIRGWVIAKNIQYF,TGTGCCAGCCCGCCAATTAGGGGGTGGGTTATAGCCAAAAACATTCAGTACTTC
NA,TRBJ2-1,TRBV12-3/TRBV12-4,11,TRBD2,CASQGTSEKFF,TGTGCCAGCCAAGGGACTAGCGAAAAGTTCTTC
NA,TRBJ2-1,TRBV7-2,15,TRBD1,CASSRTGGAENEQFF,TGTGCCAGCAGCAGGACAGGGGGCGCAGAAAATGAGCAGTTCTTC
NA,TRBJ1-2,TRBV19,16,NA,CASSIRSRQKFYGYTF,TGTGCCAGTAGTATACGGTCGCGACAGAAATTCTATGGCTACACCTTC
few,TRBJ2-1,TRBV6-6,12,NA,CASSLQGSSEFF,TGTGCCAGCAGTTTGCAGGGGTCGAGCGAGTTCTTC
NA,TRBJ1-6,TRBV12-3/TRBV12-4,14,NA,CASSLHLGNSPLHF,TGTGCCAGCAGTTTACACCTGGGGAATTCACCCCTCCACTTT